This T cell receptor beta chain was sequenced in a study of shared clonotypes between healthy human individuals. On the study more broadly: Three plates each covered CD4 naive and memory; CD8 naive two, CD8 memory one. Study results and caveats: The four-donor shared clonotypes exceeded non-shared clonotypes in generation probability, with non-shared ones scoring lower.

An assay was performed, and its level was deep. Measured with immunoSEQ multiplex PCR; TCRdb has only the in-frame clones, and not every one. Of approximately 2.5 million clones in the sample, around nine tenths were seen once. This CDR3 is 15 amino acids long. The trim removed 6 bases at V and 3 bases at J, leaving 10 bases unmatched. Germline V gene sequence: CDR1 MNHNS, CDR2 SASEGT. Regarding this clone: Its antigen is undetermined.

Specimen: naive CD4+ T cells sorted from blood. As to subset: CD45RA+ positively selected. The chain links TRBV6-1 to TRBJ1-2, with 7 bases matching TRBD1. The clonotype originates from a man aged 18 to 29 in good health. The CDR3 protein is CASRIGTVIDYGYTF. In nucleotides, the CDR3 is TGTGCCAGCAGAATAGGGACAGTTATTGACTATGGCTACACCTTC.